What follows are 32 T cell receptor beta chains derived from one specimen sequenced in a study of regulatory T cells in long-lasting Graves disease (TCRdb year 2021). Library preparation employed multiplex PCR. Sequenced using an Illumina HiSeq 4000. TCR beta libraries were built with iRepertoire HTBI primers and Arm-PCR amplification of CDR3 regions. The raw public reads went through TCRdb reprocessing: fastp at Q25, MiXCR clone calling, in-frame beta chains kept. All rows with the same CDR3 protein become a single entry with the most common DNA and genes. Counted in this sample were around 500,000 distinct CDR3 sequences; approximately 12% of them appeared once. The ten most abundant clones make up 7.5% to 9% of the sample. The intended sense of this specimen's time point label: newly diagnosed GD, antithyroid drugs for less than 3 months. RNA was extracted from PBMCs in TRIzol for both TCR sequencing and RNA sequencing.

These sequences were also reported in another study, on T cells in Graves' hyperthyroidism and ophthalmopathy.

The sample consisted of peripheral blood mononuclear cells (PBMCs), taken at new diagnosis, from a patient treated with antithyroid drugs. Receptors originate from a woman in her thirties with Graves disease. Donor details come from another sample of the same person, matched by shared clones.

The V call is TRBV5-1, the J call TRBJ1-5; 7 bases align to TRBD1. CDR1 SGHRS and CDR2 YFSETQ come from the germline V gene. This CDR3 is 15 amino acids long. The trim removed 1 base at V and 5 bases at J, leaving 6 bases unmatched. This CDR3 reads CASSLSGRGDQPQHF. CDR3 DNA sequence: TGCGCCAGCAGCTTGTCTGGCAGGGGGGATCAGCCCCAGCATTTT. The full variable domain, completed using reference TRBV5-1 and TRBJ1-5, is KAGVTQTPRYLIKTRGQQVTLSCSPISGHRSVSWYQQTPGQGLQFLFEYFSETQRNKGNFPGRFSGRQFSNSRSEMNVSTLELGDSALYLCASSLSGRGDQPQHFGDGTRLSIL.

This rearrangement joins TRBV9 to TRBJ2-1; no firm D call. The V and J ends lost 1 base and 4 bases respectively, with 9 bases between them. The CDR3 spans 14 residues. From germline, CDR1 is SGDLS and CDR2 YYNGEE. CDR3 in amino acids: CASSVSLEYNEQFF. The DNA of the CDR3 is TGTGCCAGCAGCGTAAGTCTGGAGTACAATGAGCAGTTCTTC.

This clonotype appeared a few times. CDR3 amino acids: CASSLKTGDSNQPQHF. CDR3 bases: TGTGCCAGCAGCCTGAAGACAGGCGATAGCAATCAGCCCCAGCATTTT. This chain joins TRBV28 and TRBJ1-5, with D tentatively TRBD1 (6 bases). V lost 6 bases and J 0 bases, leaving 15 bases between the germline ends. The CDR3 is 16 residues long. Germline V gene data show CDR1 as MDHEN and CDR2 as SYDVKM.

This clonotype was counted a few times. The V gene is TRBV5-6, the J gene TRBJ2-7, with 7 bases aligning to TRBD1. Germline values: CDR1 SGHDT, CDR2 YYEEEE. The junction had 3 bases not matched to a gene; V was cut back by 2 bases and J by 4 bases. The CDR3 length is 13 residues. This chain's CDR3 is CASSFRDRYEQYF. The CDR3 DNA is TGTGCCAGCAGCTTTCGGGACAGATACGAGCAGTACTTC.

This chain links TRBV6-1 with TRBJ2-5; 9 bases align to TRBD1. This CDR3 spans 15 amino acids. Trimming at V came to 8 bases and at J to 5 bases, leaving 12 bases not matched to a gene. Germline values: CDR1 MNHNS, CDR2 SASEGT. Here the CDR3 DNA reads TGTGCCAGCCGGGGGGACAGGGCGATTTGGGAGACCCAGTACTTC. Its protein product is CASRGDRAIWETQYF.

This clonotype was seen a few times. The chain employs TRBV9 and TRBJ2-2; weak D call: TRBD2 (6 bases). CDR1 and CDR2 from the germline V gene are SGDLS and YYNGEE. The V end was cut by 0 bases, the J end by 5 bases, with 17 bases between. This CDR3 comprises 17 residues. The CDR3 bases are TGTGCCAGCAGCGTAGAGGGGAAAAGGGGAGGAACCGGGGAGCTGTTTTTT. Translation gives CASSVEGKRGGTGELFF.

Remarks on this clonotype: It differs at one base from a far larger clone, so likely a read error. The conserved final phenylalanine or tryptophan is absent from the CDR3, which likely points to a read error. V gene TRBV2 combines with J gene TRBJ2-5; D remains unclear. Looked up from germline, CDR1 is SNHLY and CDR2 is FYNNEI. The CDR3 totals 11 residues. V lost 6 bases and J 2 bases, leaving 4 bases between the germline ends. The CDR3 DNA is TGTGCCAGCAGCGTTCAAGAGACCCAGTACCTC. This sequence encodes CASSVQETQYL.

Many counts were recorded for this clonotype. The J gene is TRBJ1-1, the V gene TRBV30; maybe TRBD1 (6 bases). The germline gives CDR1 GTSNPN, CDR2 SVGIG (reference sequence). Trimming took off 4 bases at V and 6 bases at J, with 9 bases between the two ends. The CDR3 covers 11 residues. The CDR3 sequence: CAWNRAPEAFF. CDR3 nucleotide sequence: TGTGCCTGGAACAGGGCCCCTGAAGCTTTCTTT.

This clonotype was found many times. The rearrangement joins TRBV7-9 to TRBJ2-7; 11 bases fit TRBD1. Trimming removed 1 base from V and 4 bases from J; junction bases left unmatched: 3. This CDR3 region has 15 residues. CDR1 SEHNR and CDR2 FQNEAQ come from the germline V gene (reference sequence). CDR3 coding DNA: TGTGCCAGCAGCTTAGGGGGACAGGGGGGATACGAGCAGTACTTC. Translated: CASSLGGQGGYEQYF.

This clonotype has just a few counts. V is TRBV2 and J is TRBJ1-5; D gene ambiguous. V lost 0 bases and J 6 bases, leaving 9 bases between the germline ends. Germline V CDR1 and CDR2: SNHLY, FYNNEI. This CDR3 has 14 amino acids. The DNA of the CDR3 is TGTGCCAGCAGTGAAGCGTTGGCGGGTCAGCCCCAGCATTTT. Protein: CASSEALAGQPQHF.

This clonotype was seen repeatedly, ten times or more. The rearrangement uses TRBV7-9 and TRBJ1-6; possible D gene TRBD1, 5 bases. This CDR3 contains 17 residues. CDR1 and CDR2 from the germline V gene are SEHNR and FQNEAQ (reference sequence). Trimming took off 1 base at V and 4 bases at J, with 14 bases between the two ends. The CDR3 spells CASSLEMGTTYNSPLHF. The CDR3 nucleotides read TGTGCCAGCAGCTTAGAGATGGGGACTACGTATAATTCACCCCTCCACTTT.

The CDR3 DNA is TGTGCCACCAGTGATGGGTATTCGGAGACCCAGTACTTC. Translated, it gives CATSDGYSETQYF. The J gene is TRBJ2-5, the V gene TRBV24-1; D remains unclear. V gave up 3 bases and J gave up 5 bases, with 9 bases separating them. This CDR3 spans 13 amino acids. The germline V gene has CDR1 KGHDR and CDR2 SFDVKD.

This clonotype was seen at least ten times. The J gene is TRBJ2-3, the V gene TRBV18; 9 bases are a match to TRBD2. Trimming at V came to 2 bases and at J to 0 bases, leaving 3 bases not matched to a gene. In germline, CDR1 is KGHSH, CDR2 LQKENI. The CDR3 is 16 residues long. CDR3 sequence: CASSPKLAGSTDTQYF. CDR3 coding DNA: TGTGCCAGCTCACCAAAGCTAGCGGGAAGCACAGATACGCAGTATTTT.

The V call is TRBV7-6, the J call TRBJ1-5, with D unresolved. V was clipped by 5 bases and J by 4 bases, with 15 bases between them. Germline lookup yields CDR1 SGHVS and CDR2 FNYEAQ. This CDR3 has 15 residues. DNA for the CDR3: TGTGCCAGCAGCAGAGAGGTGGGCGGGAATCAGCCCCAGCATTTT. Protein sequence: CASSREVGGNQPQHF.

This chain connects TRBV20-1 to TRBJ1-6, with D uncertain. CDR1 and CDR2 from the germline V gene are DFQATT and SNEGSKA (reference sequence). V was pared by 3 bases and J by 7 bases, with 7 bases between. This CDR3 comprises 12 residues. This chain's CDR3 is CSASAPNSPLHF. In DNA form, the CDR3 reads TGCAGTGCTAGCGCACCCAATTCACCCCTCCACTTT.

This clonotype was counted only a few times. V gene TRBV19 combines with J gene TRBJ2-1; 16 bases agree with TRBD2. Germline V gene data show CDR1 as LNHDA and CDR2 as SQIVND (reference sequence). J was trimmed by 0 bases and V by 5 bases; bases with no gene match: 13. CDR3 length: 21 residues. CDR3 sequence (DNA): TGTGCCAGTAGTCTGAGCTCACCGGGACTAGCGGGAGGGAGCTCCTACAATGAGCAGTTCTTC. Translation: CASSLSSPGLAGGSSYNEQFF.

There are many counts of this clonotype. The CDR3 region is CASGRDSTLEQYF. The CDR3 bases are TGTGCCAGCGGCCGGGACTCTACTCTCGAGCAGTACTTC. The chain is built from TRBV2 and TRBJ2-7; perhaps TRBD2 as D (6 bases). The V end was cut by 8 bases, the J end by 6 bases, with 17 bases between. The CDR3 is 13 residues long. Germline V gene sequence: CDR1 SNHLY, CDR2 FYNNEI.

This clonotype showed up many times. J is TRBJ2-3 and V is TRBV28; the match to TRBD1 covers 8 bases. The CDR3 length is 15 residues. The germline V gene encodes CDR1 MDHEN and CDR2 SYDVKM. With V trimmed by 5 bases and J by 0 bases, 4 bases remained unmatched. CDR3 region: CASSQGALSTDTQYF. The CDR3 DNA sequence: TGTGCCAGCAGTCAGGGGGCGTTAAGCACAGATACGCAGTATTTT. Filled out from reference TRBV28 and TRBJ2-3, the complete variable domain reads DVKVTQSSRYLVKRTGEKVFLECVQDMDHENMFWYRQDPGLGLRLIYFSYDVKMKEKGDIPEGYSVSREKKERFSLILESASTNQTSMYLCASSQGALSTDTQYFGPGTRLTVL.

This clonotype has only a few counts. This rearrangement joins TRBV19 to TRBJ2-7, with D unresolved. The CDR3 loop spans 16 amino acids. In germline, CDR1 is LNHDA, CDR2 SQIVND (reference sequence). The V end lost 0 bases, the J end lost 0 bases, and 12 bases lay between the germline ends. The CDR3 DNA reads TGTGCCAGTAGTATAGATCGTGGCAGCAGCTCCTACGAGCAGTACTTC. Amino acid sequence: CASSIDRGSSSYEQYF.

This chain joins TRBV19 and TRBJ2-1; D perhaps matches TRBD2 (6 bases). The CDR3 is 16 amino acids. The germline gives CDR1 LNHDA, CDR2 SQIVND (reference sequence). V lost 0 bases, J lost 5 bases, and 14 bases lay in between. DNA for the CDR3: TGTGCCAGTAGTATAGATCGGGGGTTCCTAGACAATGAGCAGTTCTTC. It is translated as CASSIDRGFLDNEQFF. The variable domain in full, with the rest retrieved from reference TRBV19 and TRBJ2-1, is DGGITQSPKYLFRKEGQNVTLSCEQNLNHDAMYWYRQDPGQGLRLIYYSQIVNDFQKGDIAEGYSVSREKKESFPLTVTSAQKNPTAFYLCASSIDRGFLDNEQFFGPGTRLTVL.

Comment on this clonotype: This probably arose from a read error, given a far larger clone one base away. The genes are TRBV28 and TRBJ1-2, with TRBD1 as a possible D gene (6 bases). Germline-derived CDR1 and CDR2 are MDHEN and SYDVKM. The CDR3 is 16 residues long. Trimming stripped 5 bases from V and 4 bases from J, with 20 bases between. CDR3 sequence (DNA): TGTGCCAGCAGTGAAGGATCGTCAGGGGCGGCCTATGGCTACACCTTC. The encoded protein is CASSEGSSGAAYGYTF.

This clonotype showed up many times. The chain employs TRBV4-2 and TRBJ2-1; 7 bases match TRBD1. This CDR3 spans 18 amino acids. The ends lost 0 bases at V and 4 bases at J; junction bases unmatched: 12. CDR1 and CDR2 (germline): LGHNA, YNFKEQ. The CDR3 DNA reads as TGTGCCAGCAGCCAAGACCCGCCCGGACAGGTGCAGTACAATGAGCAGTTCTTC. Protein sequence: CASSQDPPGQVQYNEQFF.

This clonotype turned up a few times. J is TRBJ2-7 and V is TRBV25-1; TRBD1 aligns across 10 bases. The CDR3 is made up of 14 amino acids. Germline V CDR1 and CDR2: MGHDK, SYGVNS. Unmatched junction bases numbered 7, after V lost 5 bases and J lost 6 bases. The CDR3 here is CASSSWTGGGEQYF. CDR3 coding DNA: TGTGCCAGCAGTTCTTGGACAGGGGGAGGCGAGCAGTACTTC.

This clonotype was seen at least ten times. This rearrangement joins TRBV30 to TRBJ2-4; 11 bases are shared with TRBD2. Germline trimming cut 4 bases from V and 0 bases from J; bases unmatched to any gene: 14. This CDR3 spans 19 amino acids. Per germline, CDR1 GTSNPN and CDR2 SVGIG (reference sequence). This chain's CDR3 is CAWKGPPLAGAIAKNIQYF. CDR3 nucleotide sequence: TGTGCCTGGAAAGGGCCACCACTAGCGGGGGCCATAGCCAAAAACATTCAGTACTTC.

The V call is TRBV20-1, the J call TRBJ2-7, with D possibly being TRBD1 (5 bases). CDR3 length: 12 amino acids. Trimming took 0 bases from V and 3 from J, leaving 6 bases between them. In germline, CDR1 is DFQATT, CDR2 SNEGSKA (reference sequence). CDR3 protein: CSARDTGYEQYF. In DNA, the CDR3 is TGCAGTGCTAGAGATACAGGCTACGAGCAGTACTTC.

Details on this clonotype: This could be a read error, since a much larger clone is one nucleotide away. This sequence joins TRBV4-1 and TRBJ1-2; D not certain. The germline V gene encodes CDR1 MGHRA and CDR2 YSYEKL. The CDR3 totals 14 residues. The CDR3, as DNA: TGCGCCAGCGGCCAAGAAGAGGCAATACAACGCTACACCTTC. It specifies CASGQEEAIQRYTF.

This rearrangement joins TRBV20-1 to TRBJ2-7, with 8 nucleotides matching TRBD1. Per germline, CDR1 DFQATT and CDR2 SNEGSKA (reference sequence). The CDR3 contains 13 residues. J gave up 3 bases and V 6 bases, and 7 bases lay outside the gene matches. The CDR3 spells CSAPDRAFYEQYF. In DNA form, the CDR3 reads TGCAGTGCGCCGGACAGGGCATTCTACGAGCAGTACTTC.

The chain joins TRBV29-1 to TRBJ1-1, with D possibly matching TRBD1 (6 bases). This CDR3 is 13 amino acids long. With 2 bases removed from V and 11 bases from J, the gap between germline ends came to 18 bases. Germline values: CDR1 SQVTM, CDR2 ANQGSEA. This chain's CDR3 is CSVEKDSLGKAFF. The CDR3 DNA reads as TGCAGCGTTGAAAAGGACAGCCTGGGGAAGGCTTTCTTT.

The gene calls are TRBV14 and TRBJ2-7, with 7 bases fitting TRBD1. Germline V gives CDR1 SGHDN, CDR2 FVKESK. The CDR3 has 16 residues. Unmatched junction bases numbered 9, after V lost 0 bases and J lost 4 bases. The CDR3 nucleotides read TGTGCCAGCAGCCAAGATTCGACAGGGTCTTGGTACGAGCAGTACTTC. Translated, it gives CASSQDSTGSWYEQYF.

This chain connects TRBV6-1 to TRBJ1-2, with TRBD1 matching over 7 bases. CDR3 length equals 15 residues. In germline, CDR1 is MNHNS, CDR2 SASEGT. Losses at the gene ends were 5 bases for V and 6 bases for J; bases not matched to a gene: 12. The CDR3 region is CASSRSQGGVDGYTF. CDR3 in DNA: TGTGCCAGCAGTCGGAGCCAGGGGGGAGTTGATGGCTACACCTTC.

This clonotype was picked up many times. The genes are TRBV19 and TRBJ1-2; the match to TRBD1 covers 9 bases. The CDR3 is 16 residues long. The junction had 10 bases not matched to a gene; V was cut back by 1 base and J by 7 bases. Germline V CDR1 and CDR2: LNHDA, SQIVND (reference sequence). CDR3 region: CASSIAPTGGKRGYTF. The CDR3 region has the DNA TGTGCCAGTAGTATAGCCCCCACAGGGGGCAAGCGTGGCTACACCTTC.

Concerning this clonotype itself: Since a far larger clone is one base different, this is likely a read error. The chain is built from TRBV13 and TRBJ2-1; D possibly corresponds to TRBD1 (6 bases). The V gene's germline CDR1 is PRHDT and CDR2 FYEKMQ (reference sequence). The CDR3 has 13 amino acids. This chain's CDR3 is CASSQGTFNEHFF. For the CDR3, the DNA is TGTGCCAGCAGCCAGGGGACCTTTAATGAGCACTTCTTC.